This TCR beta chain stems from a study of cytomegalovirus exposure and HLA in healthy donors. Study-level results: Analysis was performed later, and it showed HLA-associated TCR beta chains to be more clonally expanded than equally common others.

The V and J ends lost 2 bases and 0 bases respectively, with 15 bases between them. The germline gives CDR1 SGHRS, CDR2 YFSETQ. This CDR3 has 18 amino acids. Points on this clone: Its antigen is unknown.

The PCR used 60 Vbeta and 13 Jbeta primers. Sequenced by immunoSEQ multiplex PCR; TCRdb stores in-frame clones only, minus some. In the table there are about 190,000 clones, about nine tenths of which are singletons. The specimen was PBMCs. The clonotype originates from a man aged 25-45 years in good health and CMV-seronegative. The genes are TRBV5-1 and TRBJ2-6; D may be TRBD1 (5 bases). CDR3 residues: CASSFQTGTSSGANVLTF. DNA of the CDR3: TGCGCCAGCAGCTTCCAAACAGGCACCTCCTCTGGGGCCAACGTCCTGACTTTC. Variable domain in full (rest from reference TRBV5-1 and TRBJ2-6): KAGVTQTPRYLIKTRGQQVTLSCSPISGHRSVSWYQQTPGQGLQFLFEYFSETQRNKGNFPGRFSGRQFSNSRSEMNVSTLELGDSALYLCASSFQTGTSSGANVLTFGAGSRLTVL.